Listed here is a single TCR beta chain. Its target is not known. Measured with immunoSEQ multiplex PCR; TCRdb has only the in-frame clones, and not every one. Of approximately 35,000 clones in the sample, 75% to 80% are singletons; the top ten hold roughly 3.5%. V lost 2 bases, J lost 7 bases, and 14 bases lay in between. Germline CDR1 and CDR2: WSHSY and SAAADI. The CDR3 extends over 14 amino acids. Conventional CD4+ T cells were sorted from blood as CD25-low CD127-high cells. The sample is drawn from a study of regulatory and conventional T cells in RAG deficiency. Whole-study results and caveats: Control T-cell subsets had markedly higher Shannon entropy and lower Simpson indices than RAG-deficient patients.

This same sample was also part of a study on regulatory T cells. That work states: Amplification used 52 TRBV primers and 13 TRBJ primers.

Sequencing was carried out using CD4+ effector T cells sorted from blood. The sequence was collected from a human donor in good health. J is TRBJ1-2 and V is TRBV10-2; no reliable D call. Here the CDR3 DNA reads TGCGCCAGCAGTGAGCTCGAAAGGCACCGTGGCTACACCTTC. Translation: CASSELERHRGYTF.